Described below is a single T cell receptor (beta chain) sequence and its context. A quantity of about 0.5 to 1 ug RNA underwent reverse transcription using random hexamers. TCRdb re-analysed the immunoSEQ multiplex PCR reads in MiXCR, keeping a single row per CDR3 protein. The data contain some 100,000 distinct CDR3 sequences, approximately 91% of them singletons. The V end lost 3 bases, the J end lost 5 bases, and 16 bases lay between the germline ends. This CDR3 spans 15 amino acids. Per the germline V gene, CDR1 is SGHTA and CDR2 is FQGNSA. This entry comes from a study of CD8 T cells in Susac syndrome.

This chain joins TRBV7-2 and TRBJ1-2, with D perhaps TRBD1 (6 bases). The TCR originated in a human donor in good health. The sequenced material came from CD4+ T cells from PBMCs. CDR3 nucleotide sequence: TGTGCCAGCAGCTTGGAGGGGGGCGCAGGATATGGCTACACCTTC. Encoded protein: CASSLEGGAGYGYTF. The full variable domain, completed using reference TRBV7-2 and TRBJ1-2, is GAGVSQSPSNKVTEKGKDVELRCDPISGHTALYWYRQSLGQGLEFLIYFQGNSAPDKSGLPSDRFSAERTGGSVSTLTIQRTQQEDSAVYLCASSLEGGAGYGYTFGSGTRLTVV.